This T cell receptor beta chain stems from a study of T cells in Graves' hyperthyroidism and ophthalmopathy. The CDR3 length is 15 residues. The V end lost 1 base, the J end lost 4 bases, and 10 bases lay between the germline ends. CDR1 is MNHNS and CDR2 is SASEGT in the germline V gene. RNA transcripts were the template for amplifying TCR beta CDR3 regions. First-round RT-PCR with HTBI primers amplified the TCR CDR3 region. Via MiXCR, TCRdb re-called the multiplex PCR reads, giving one row per CDR3 protein. The sample includes 530,000 or so distinct CDR3 sequences, 17% of them seen just once. Sequences were obtained from blood. The chain recombines TRBV6-1 with TRBJ2-2, with D perhaps TRBD1 (6 bases). This clonotype was sampled from a woman between 18 and 29 years old with Graves' ophthalmopathy. The CDR3 protein is CASSEVRGGTGELFF. The CDR3 nucleotides read TGTGCCAGCAGTGAAGTGAGAGGGGGCACCGGGGAGCTGTTTTTT.